This T cell receptor (beta chain) appears in the sequencing data of a study of T-cell reconstitution after alpha-beta-depleted transplantation in children. Worth noting for this clonotype: Its antigen is still unknown.

For TCRbeta, the library was prepared with unique molecular identifiers. TCRdb itself ran the PCR reads through MiXCR, one entry per CDR3 protein. The sample records about 830,000 distinct CDR3 sequences, about 15% being singletons. Study-level findings and limits: T-cell counts and diversity were attributed mostly to newly produced T cells one year after transplant. Reportedly, roughly two months post-transplant, alpha-beta T cells arose from several hundred expanded graft clones. At day 60, the high TCRbeta diversity found in some patients originated from recipient T cells and thymic progenitors that had survived.

This clonotype originated in a male patient between 10 and 17 years old who had a stem cell transplant for acute lymphoblastic leukemia, so the T cells may come from the graft donor. Specimen: PBMCs, mostly from graft donor cells, collected 360 days after TCRalphabeta/CD19-depleted stem cell transplant.

CDR3 DNA sequence: TGCGCCAGCGCGGGACGAGGGGCTCACGGGCAGTACTTC. This codes for CASAGRGAHGQYF. V gene TRBV5-1 combines with J gene TRBJ2-7, with D maybe TRBD2 (6 bases). The CDR3 runs 13 residues. CDR1 and CDR2 (germline): SGHRS, YFSETQ. Between the trimmed V and J ends, which lost 7 bases and 9 bases, there was a span of 20 bases.